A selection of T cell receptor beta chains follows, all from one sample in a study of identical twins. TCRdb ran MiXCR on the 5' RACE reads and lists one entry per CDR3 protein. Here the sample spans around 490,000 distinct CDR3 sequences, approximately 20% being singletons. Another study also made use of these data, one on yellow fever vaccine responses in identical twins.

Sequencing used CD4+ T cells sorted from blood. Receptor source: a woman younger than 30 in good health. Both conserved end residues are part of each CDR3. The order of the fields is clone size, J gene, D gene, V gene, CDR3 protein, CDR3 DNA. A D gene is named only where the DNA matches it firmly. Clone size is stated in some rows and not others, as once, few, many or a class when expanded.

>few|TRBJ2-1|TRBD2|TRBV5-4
CASSLFDSGGAVEQFF
TGTGCCAGCAGCTTGTTTGATAGCGGGGGGGCCGTTGAGCAGTTCTTC
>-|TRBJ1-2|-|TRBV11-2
CASSLVAGHYGYTF
TGTGCCAGCAGCTTAGTTGCAGGGCACTATGGCTACACCTTC
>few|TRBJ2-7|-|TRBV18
CASSQASAKTYEQYF
TGTGCCAGCTCACAGGCCTCCGCGAAGACCTACGAGCAGTACTTC
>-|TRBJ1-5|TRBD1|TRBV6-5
CASSYRTGEWPQHF
TGTGCCAGCAGTTACCGGACAGGGGAATGGCCCCAGCATTTT
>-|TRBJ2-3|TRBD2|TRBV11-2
CASSSGTSGGYTQYF
TGTGCCAGCAGCTCAGGGACTAGCGGGGGGTATACGCAGTATTTT
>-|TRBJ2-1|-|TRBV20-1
CSARVRSSSYNEQFF
TGCAGTGCTAGAGTGCGGTCTAGCTCCTACAATGAGCAGTTCTTC
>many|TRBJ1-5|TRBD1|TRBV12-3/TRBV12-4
CASSGAGGGQPQHF
TGTGCCAGCAGTGGGGCAGGGGGTGGGCAGCCCCAGCATTTT
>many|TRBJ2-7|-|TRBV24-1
CATSDGTRYEQYF
TGTGCCACCAGTGATGGGACTCGCTACGAGCAGTACTTC
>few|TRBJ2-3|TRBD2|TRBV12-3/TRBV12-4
CASKGPGTNTDTQYF
TGTGCCAGCAAGGGCCCCGGGACTAACACAGATACGCAGTATTTT
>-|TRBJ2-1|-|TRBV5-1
CASSLVEGVSYNEQFF
TGCGCCAGCAGCTTGGTCGAGGGGGTCTCCTACAATGAGCAGTTCTTC
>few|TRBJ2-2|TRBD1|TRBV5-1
CASRSTGGNTGELFF
TGCGCCAGCAGGTCGACAGGGGGGAACACCGGGGAGCTGTTTTTT
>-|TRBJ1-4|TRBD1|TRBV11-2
CASGGVGQAEKLFF
TGTGCCAGCGGTGGGGTCGGACAGGCGGAAAAACTGTTTTTT
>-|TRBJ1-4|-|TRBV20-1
CSARRRVIDEKLFF
TGCAGTGCTAGACGCAGGGTCATCGATGAAAAACTGTTTTTT
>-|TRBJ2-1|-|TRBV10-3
CAISPADNEQFF
TGTGCCATCAGCCCAGCGGACAATGAGCAGTTCTTC
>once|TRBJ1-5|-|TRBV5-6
CASSLYSEGNQPQHF
TGTGCCAGCAGCTTGTACAGTGAGGGGAATCAGCCCCAGCATTTT
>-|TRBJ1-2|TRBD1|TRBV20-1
CSARGGGTGDYGYTF
TGCAGTGCTAGAGGGGGCGGGACAGGAGACTATGGCTACACCTTC
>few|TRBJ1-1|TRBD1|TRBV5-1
CASSPRGTANTEAFF
TGCGCCAGCAGCCCGAGAGGGACAGCGAACACTGAAGCTTTCTTT
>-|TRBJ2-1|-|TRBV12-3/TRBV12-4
CASSLRGGLNEQFF
TGTGCCAGCAGTTTGAGGGGGGGCCTAAATGAGCAGTTCTTC
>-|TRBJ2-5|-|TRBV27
CASSTGFGRETQYF
TGTGCCAGCAGTACCGGGTTTGGGCGAGAGACCCAGTACTTC
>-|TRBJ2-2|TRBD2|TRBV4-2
CASSRFTSSGGANTGELFF
TGTGCCAGCAGCCGCTTTACCTCTAGCGGGGGGGCGAACACCGGGGAGCTGTTTTTT
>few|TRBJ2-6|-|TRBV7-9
CASSLAQPGANVLTF
TGTGCCAGCAGCTTAGCCCAGCCTGGGGCCAACGTCCTGACTTTC
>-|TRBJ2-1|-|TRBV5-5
CASTPLHNEQFF
TGTGCCAGTACCCCCCTCCACAATGAGCAGTTCTTC
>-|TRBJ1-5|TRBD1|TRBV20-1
CSAHQQGSGNQPQHF
TGCAGTGCTCATCAACAGGGGTCAGGCAATCAGCCCCAGCATTTT
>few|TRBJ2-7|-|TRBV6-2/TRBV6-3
CASMGAGTKSPEQYF
TGTGCCAGCATGGGAGCCGGGACAAAGTCCCCAGAGCAGTACTTC
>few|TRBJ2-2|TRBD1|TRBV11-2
CASSLGSWDRNTGELFF
TGTGCCAGCAGCTTAGGCAGCTGGGACAGGAACACCGGGGAGCTGTTTTTT
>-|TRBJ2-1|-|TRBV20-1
CSATLGIEQFF
TGCAGTGCAACTCTAGGAATAGAGCAGTTCTTC
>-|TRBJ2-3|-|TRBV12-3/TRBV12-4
CASSFWRTGTFDTQYF
TGTGCCAGCAGTTTCTGGAGGACGGGTACCTTCGATACGCAGTATTTT
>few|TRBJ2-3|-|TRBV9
CASTHGAGAPDTQYF
TGTGCCAGCACCCATGGGGCGGGGGCCCCAGATACGCAGTATTTT
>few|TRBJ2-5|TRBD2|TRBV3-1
CASSRSGTSGRETQYF
TGTGCCAGCAGCCGATCCGGGACTAGCGGGAGAGAGACCCAGTACTTC
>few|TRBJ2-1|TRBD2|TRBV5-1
CASSLSGAAPYNEQFF
TGCGCCAGCAGCTTGAGCGGGGCCGCTCCCTACAATGAGCAGTTCTTC
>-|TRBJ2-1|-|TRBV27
CASSLLRGNEQFF
TGTGCCAGCAGTTTACTAAGGGGCAATGAGCAGTTCTTC
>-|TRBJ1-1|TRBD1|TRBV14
CASSQHIGTGSGGATEAFF
TGTGCCAGCAGCCAACACATCGGGACAGGCTCTGGGGGAGCCACTGAAGCTTTCTTT
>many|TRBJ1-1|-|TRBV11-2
CASSPNTEAFF
TGTGCCAGCAGCCCGAACACTGAAGCTTTCTTT
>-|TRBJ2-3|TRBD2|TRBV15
CATSRPDYPSSGRATDTQYF
TGTGCCACCAGCAGACCCGACTATCCCTCTAGCGGGAGGGCCACAGATACGCAGTATTTT
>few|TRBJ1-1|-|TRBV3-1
CASSYRRSEAFF
TGTGCCAGCAGCTATCGGCGGTCTGAAGCTTTCTTT
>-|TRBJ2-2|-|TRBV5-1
CASSLDRPNTGELFF
TGCGCCAGCAGCTTGGACAGGCCAAACACCGGGGAGCTGTTTTTT
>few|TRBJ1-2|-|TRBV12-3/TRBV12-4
CASMLELPGQYYGYTF
TGTGCCAGCATGTTGGAACTCCCCGGACAGTATTATGGCTACACCTTC